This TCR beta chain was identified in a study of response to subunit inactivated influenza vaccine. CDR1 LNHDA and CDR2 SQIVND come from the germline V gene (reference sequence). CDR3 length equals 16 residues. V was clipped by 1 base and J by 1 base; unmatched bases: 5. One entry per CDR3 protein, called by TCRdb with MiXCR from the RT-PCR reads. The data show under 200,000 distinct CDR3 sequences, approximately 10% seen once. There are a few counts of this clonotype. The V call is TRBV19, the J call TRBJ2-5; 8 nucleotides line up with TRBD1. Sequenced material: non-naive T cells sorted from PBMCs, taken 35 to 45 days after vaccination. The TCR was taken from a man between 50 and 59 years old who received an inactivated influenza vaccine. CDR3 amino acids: CASSIGDRGLQETQYF. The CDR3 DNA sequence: TGTGCCAGTAGTATAGGTGACAGGGGCCTCCAAGAGACCCAGTACTTC. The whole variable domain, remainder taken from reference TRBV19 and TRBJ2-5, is DGGITQSPKYLFRKEGQNVTLSCEQNLNHDAMYWYRQDPGQGLRLIYYSQIVNDFQKGDIAEGYSVSREKKESFPLTVTSAQKNPTAFYLCASSIGDRGLQETQYFGPGTRLLVL.